Below, one T cell receptor beta chain is given with its context. The data were taken from a study of T-cell reconstitution after alpha-beta-depleted transplantation in children. Unique molecular identifiers were incorporated during preparation of the TCRbeta library. TCRdb passed the PCR reads through MiXCR, listing each CDR3 protein once. This sample carries about a million distinct CDR3 sequences, around 30% of them seen once, and the ten largest clones take roughly 31%. The length of the CDR3 is 13 residues. From germline, CDR1 is MNHNS and CDR2 SASEGT. V shed 6 bases and J shed 6 bases, with 14 bases lying between them.

The gene calls are TRBV6-1 and TRBJ1-2; D is unresolved. The material sequenced was PBMCs, mostly from graft donor cells, taken 360 days after TCRalphabeta/CD19-depleted stem cell transplant. This TCR was sampled from a boy less than two years old who had a stem cell transplant for SCID, so the T cells may come from the graft donor. For the CDR3, the DNA is TGTGCCAGCAGCCAGCCCCTTGGGGATGGCTACACCTTC. As protein: CASSQPLGDGYTF.